This T cell receptor (beta chain) was identified during a study of OX40 agonist ivuxolimab in advanced cancers. In this sample, this clone turned up a few times. This table comes from immunoSEQ multiplex PCR, and its TCRdb copy is limited to in-frame clones, with some not included. This table has about 77,000 clones, roughly 80% appearing once. The CDR3 extends over 12 amino acids. Per the germline V gene, CDR1 is SGHTA and CDR2 is FQGTGA. V dropped 5 bases and J dropped 4 bases, with 5 bases sitting between them. The clonotype comes from an adult with an advanced solid tumor such as melanoma, head and neck, liver or kidney cancer. V is TRBV7-3 and J is TRBJ1-4; D is ambiguous. The sample here was CD4+ or CD8+ T cells sorted from blood, taken in a trial of the OX40 agonist ivuxolimab. The CDR3 protein is CASSIGNEKLFF. In DNA form, the CDR3 reads TGTGCCAGCAGCATCGGTAATGAAAAACTGTTTTTT.